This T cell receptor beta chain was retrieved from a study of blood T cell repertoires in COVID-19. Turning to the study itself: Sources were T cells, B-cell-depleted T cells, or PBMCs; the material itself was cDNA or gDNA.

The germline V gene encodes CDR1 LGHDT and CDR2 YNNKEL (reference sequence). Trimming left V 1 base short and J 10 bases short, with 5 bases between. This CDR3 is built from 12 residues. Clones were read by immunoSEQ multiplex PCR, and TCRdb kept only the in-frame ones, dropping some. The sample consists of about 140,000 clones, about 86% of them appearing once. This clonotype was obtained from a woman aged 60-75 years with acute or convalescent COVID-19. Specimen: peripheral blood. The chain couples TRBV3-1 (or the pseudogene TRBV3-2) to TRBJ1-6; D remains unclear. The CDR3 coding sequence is TGTGCCAGCAGCCAAGCGGAGTCACCCCTCCACTTT. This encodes CASSQAESPLHF.